This TCR beta chain was identified in a study of shared clonotypes between healthy human individuals. Measured with immunoSEQ multiplex PCR; TCRdb has only the in-frame clones, and not every one. Of hundreds of thousands of clones in the sample, around 96% were seen once. This CDR3 has 17 amino acids. V dropped 4 bases and J dropped 2; count of bases not matched to a gene: 12. CDR1 is KGHSH and CDR2 is LQKENI in the germline V gene. The TCR sequence derives from a man under 40 in good health. The sample consisted of memory CD8+ T cells sorted from blood. As for subset: CD45RO+ cells pooled with CCR7-negative TemRA cells. The chain carries TRBV18 and TRBJ1-1; 8 positions agree with TRBD1. The CDR3 reads CASSRNDRGSTNTEAFF. As DNA, the CDR3 is TGTGCCAGCTCACGGAACGACAGGGGCTCTACAAACACTGAAGCTTTCTTT.